This TCR beta chain was profiled in a study of T cells after yellow fever vaccination. General study results and limits: Peaking on day 5 versus 15, the secondary response was faster but weaker. Within FACS-sorted repertoires, abundant clonotypes contaminating from the bulk population could be present.

Making TCR cDNA involved 5'RACE template switching, which added UMIs and a universal primer site. TCRdb re-called the 5' RACE reads through MiXCR, storing one row per CDR3 protein. The sample lists 350,000 to 450,000 distinct CDR3 sequences; about 19% were seen once. CDR3 length equals 14 residues. V lost 6 bases and J lost 1, with 12 bases in between. Germline CDR1 and CDR2: MGHRA and YSYEKL. A word on this clonotype: Its specificity is not known.

V is TRBV4-1 and J is TRBJ1-1; the D is unclear. This clonotype originated in a man aged 18 to 35 who received the YFV17D yellow fever vaccine. Sample: PBMCs, taken before the yellow fever booster vaccination. The CDR3 DNA sequence: TGCGCCAGCAGTAGGAGGAGCGAGAACACTGAAGCTTTCTTT. This gives the protein CASSRRSENTEAFF.